Listed here are 24 T cell receptor beta chains from one sample, sequenced in a study of technical replicates of blood from several donors. Clones were sequenced by immunoSEQ multiplex PCR, and TCRdb holds only the in-frame ones, with some missing. The sample has about 16,000 clones, more than 75% seen once. Material: PBMCs. The receptors were gathered from a human donor in good health.

This clone was seen a few times. V usage is TRBV18 and J usage is TRBJ1-1; TRBD1 agrees at 10 bases. CDR1 is KGHSH and CDR2 is LQKENI in the germline V gene. The junction had 4 bases not matched to a gene; V was cut back by 6 bases and J by 3 bases. CDR3 length: 14 amino acids. CDR3: CASSLGQGDTEAFF. CDR3 nucleotides: TGTGCCAGCTCCCTCGGACAGGGGGACACTGAAGCTTTCTTT.

The chain joins TRBV2 to TRBJ2-1; 10 bases line up with TRBD2. The germline V gene has CDR1 SNHLY and CDR2 FYNNEI. With 7 bases clipped from V and 8 bases from J, the junction kept 14 bases outside the gene matches. The CDR3 contains 16 residues. Here the CDR3 reads CASTGSSSGRSDEQFF. The CDR3 nucleotides read TGTGCCAGCACCGGAAGCTCTAGCGGGAGAAGCGATGAGCAGTTCTTC.

This clone was seen a few times. The genes are TRBV7-9 and TRBJ1-1; no clear D gene. The germline CDR1 and CDR2 sequences are SEHNR and FQNEAQ (reference sequence). CDR3 size: 11 residues. The germline V and J ends were trimmed by 4 bases and 6 bases, with 6 bases remaining between them. The CDR3 DNA follows: TGTGCCAGCAGCTCCGGGGCTGAAGCTTTCTTT. Translation: CASSSGAEAFF.

The chain joins TRBV5-1 to TRBJ2-3; D unresolved. This CDR3 has 15 residues. The V gene's germline CDR1 is SGHRS and CDR2 YFSETQ. V lost 2 bases to trimming and J lost 0 bases, with 10 bases between them. The CDR3 region has the DNA TGCGCCAGCAGCTTCCACAGCCCTAGCACAGATACGCAGTATTTT. Its translation is CASSFHSPSTDTQYF.

The V gene is TRBV5-6, the J gene TRBJ2-7; D is possibly TRBD1 (5 bases). This CDR3 region has 15 residues. V was clipped by 2 bases and J by 3 bases, with 15 bases between them. Germline loops: CDR1 SGHDT, CDR2 YYEEEE. DNA for the CDR3: TGTGCCAGCAGCTTCAGTCAAGGGGAAGGCTACGAGCAGTACTTC. Encoded protein: CASSFSQGEGYEQYF.

This clone was recorded only once. V is TRBV2 and J is TRBJ1-5; the D gene is possibly TRBD1 (6 bases). Deletions cut 7 bases from V and 6 bases from J, with 19 bases between. Germline V gene lookup returns CDR1 SNHLY and CDR2 FYNNEI. This CDR3 is built from 15 residues. The CDR3 DNA reads TGTGCCAGCAACTCCGACGGGAGGGGGAGTCAGCCCCAGCATTTT. This sequence encodes CASNSDGRGSQPQHF.

The V and J genes are TRBV29-1 and TRBJ2-7; 11 nucleotides align to TRBD2. The V gene's germline CDR1 is SQVTM and CDR2 ANQGSEA. With V trimmed by 5 bases and J by 5 bases, 14 bases remained unmatched. The CDR3 contains 16 residues. CDR3 protein: CSVPTVAGGTSDEQYF. The CDR3, as DNA: TGCAGCGTTCCAACAGTAGCGGGAGGGACTAGCGACGAGCAGTACTTC.

This chain joins TRBV7-9 and TRBJ2-7; TRBD2 aligns across 7 bases. Trimming removed 0 bases from V and 2 bases from J; junction bases left unmatched: 1. Germline V gives CDR1 SEHNR, CDR2 FQNEAQ (reference sequence). The CDR3 runs to 14 residues. CDR3 protein: CASSLAGGTYEQYF. The CDR3 DNA is TGTGCCAGCAGCTTAGCGGGGGGGACCTACGAGCAGTACTTC.

J is TRBJ2-7 and V is TRBV6-5; 9 positions match TRBD1. CDR1 and CDR2 from the germline V gene are MNHEY and SVGAGI. The junction had 11 bases not matched to a gene; V was cut back by 5 bases and J by 6 bases. The CDR3 totals 15 residues. The CDR3 reads CASSPGQGRFGEQYF. CDR3 bases: TGTGCCAGCAGTCCAGGACAGGGGAGATTTGGCGAGCAGTACTTC.

This chain uses TRBV10-2 with TRBJ2-3; the D gene is possibly TRBD1 (7 bases). V dropped 8 bases and J dropped 5 bases, with 14 bases sitting between them. Germline V lookup: CDR1 WSHSY, CDR2 SAAADI. CDR3 length equals 13 residues. The CDR3 reads CASGGTAGDTQYF. The CDR3 region has the DNA TGCGCCAGCGGCGGGACAGCTGGAGATACGCAGTATTTT.

The rearrangement uses TRBV28 and TRBJ2-7; 13 positions agree with TRBD2. This CDR3 comprises 15 residues. The junction had 4 bases not matched to a gene; V was cut back by 6 bases and J by 2 bases. The V gene's germline CDR1 is MDHEN and CDR2 SYDVKM. The CDR3 DNA reads TGTGCCAGCAGCCTAGGACTAGCGGGAGCCTACGAGCAGTACTTC. Protein product: CASSLGLAGAYEQYF.

The chain links TRBV27 to TRBJ2-7; D is unclear. The V end was cut by 2 bases, the J end by 2 bases, with 7 bases between. The CDR3 has 13 amino acids. In germline, CDR1 is MNHEY, CDR2 SMNVEV (reference sequence). The CDR3 loop is CASSLQAPYEQYF. The CDR3 region has the DNA TGTGCCAGCAGTTTACAAGCGCCCTACGAGCAGTACTTC.

The chain carries TRBV6-1 and TRBJ2-5; 8 bases align to TRBD1. The length of the CDR3 is 19 residues. Unmatched junction bases numbered 17, after V lost 0 bases and J lost 5 bases. Per germline, CDR1 MNHNS and CDR2 SASEGT. CDR3 in amino acids: CASSEALRGSTGVKETQYF. In nucleotides, the CDR3 is TGTGCCAGCAGTGAAGCGCTTCGGGGTTCGACAGGGGTTAAGGAGACCCAGTACTTC.

CDR3 sequence reads: CASSSRDKEYNEQFF. DNA for the CDR3: TGTGCCAGCAGCTCCCGGGACAAGGAATACAATGAGCAGTTCTTC. This sequence joins TRBV7-9 and TRBJ2-1; D possibly corresponds to TRBD1 (6 bases). The length of the CDR3 is 15 residues. Deletions cut 4 bases from V and 4 bases from J, with 14 bases between. The germline V gene has CDR1 SEHNR and CDR2 FQNEAQ (reference sequence).

The CDR3 loop reads CASSILLAGDSTDTQYF. For the CDR3, the DNA is TGCGCCAGCAGCATACTTTTAGCGGGAGATAGCACAGATACGCAGTATTTT. V gene TRBV5-1 combines with J gene TRBJ2-3; TRBD2 matches 9 bases. This CDR3 has 17 amino acids. From germline, CDR1 is SGHRS and CDR2 YFSETQ. V trimming: 4 bases; J trimming: 0 bases; junction bases outside the gene matches: 9.

This clone was found a few times. This sequence joins TRBV6-5 and TRBJ1-2; maybe TRBD1 (6 bases). The CDR3 has 13 residues. With 5 bases removed from V and 3 bases from J, the gap between germline ends came to 10 bases. CDR1 is MNHEY, CDR2 SVGAGI, per germline. CDR3 sequence reads: CASSRWTDYGYTF. The CDR3 region has the DNA TGTGCCAGCAGTCGCTGGACAGACTATGGCTACACCTTC.

The J gene is TRBJ2-6, the V gene TRBV5-1, with TRBD1 as a possible D gene (6 bases). In germline, CDR1 is SGHRS, CDR2 YFSETQ. Trimming removed 0 bases from V and 4 bases from J, with 8 bases in between. The CDR3 is 15 residues long. The CDR3 DNA reads as TGCGCCAGCAGCTTGGCAGGGGCCGGGGCCAACGTCCTGACTTTC. Residues: CASSLAGAGANVLTF.

J is TRBJ2-7 and V is TRBV27; 8 bases align to TRBD1. Germline CDR1 is MNHEY and CDR2 is SMNVEV (reference sequence). V was clipped by 1 base and J by 1 base; unmatched bases: 6. The CDR3 has 16 residues. This CDR3 is CASSLLPGGLSYEQYF. The DNA of the CDR3 is TGTGCCAGCAGTTTATTACCAGGGGGCTTGTCCTACGAGCAGTACTTC.

This sequence joins TRBV28 and TRBJ2-1, with 11 bases aligning to TRBD2. This CDR3 spans 14 amino acids. Germline V lookup: CDR1 MDHEN, CDR2 SYDVKM. V lost 10 bases and J lost 7; bases outside the gene matches: 9. The CDR3 spells CATLGTSGMNEQFF. CDR3 DNA: TGTGCCACTCTCGGGACTAGCGGTATGAATGAGCAGTTCTTC. The whole variable domain, filled in from reference TRBV28 and TRBJ2-1, reads DVKVTQSSRYLVKRTGEKVFLECVQDMDHENMFWYRQDPGLGLRLIYFSYDVKMKEKGDIPEGYSVSREKKERFSLILESASTNQTSMYLCATLGTSGMNEQFFGPGTRLTVL.

The V and J genes are TRBV18 and TRBJ2-1; 12 nucleotides align to TRBD2. CDR3 length equals 17 residues. Germline CDR1 reads KGHSH; CDR2 reads LQKENI. Trimming took 4 bases from V and 8 from J; bases not matched to a gene: 12. CDR3: CASSLNSPTSGSYEQFF. In nucleotides, the CDR3 is TGTGCCAGCTCACTCAACTCCCCGACTAGCGGGAGCTATGAGCAGTTCTTC.

This clone was observed a single time. CDR3 sequence reads: CASSLATGERDTYEQYF. In DNA, the CDR3 is TGTGCCAGCAGCTTAGCGACTGGGGAGCGCGACACCTACGAGCAGTACTTC. This rearrangement joins TRBV7-9 to TRBJ2-7, with D perhaps TRBD2 (5 bases). The germline CDR1 and CDR2 sequences are SEHNR and FQNEAQ (reference sequence). The CDR3 loop spans 17 amino acids. With 0 bases removed from V and 2 bases from J, the gap between germline ends came to 17 bases.

The rearrangement links TRBV6-5 to TRBJ1-2; D is uncertain. V was shortened by 8 bases and J by 2 bases, with 9 bases between the two germline ends. This CDR3 region has 12 residues. The V gene's germline CDR1 is MNHEY and CDR2 SVGAGI. Here the CDR3 reads CASVGGNYGYTF. CDR3 DNA sequence: TGTGCCAGCGTCGGAGGAAACTATGGCTACACCTTC.

The rearrangement links TRBV7-9 to TRBJ2-7, with TRBD1 matching over 8 bases. CDR3 length equals 14 residues. Trimming cost V 0 bases and J 6 bases; bases outside gene matches: 4. CDR1 is SEHNR and CDR2 is FQNEAQ in the germline V gene (reference sequence). CDR3 region: CASSLARGLGEQYF. Here the CDR3 DNA reads TGTGCCAGCAGCTTAGCCAGGGGGCTGGGCGAGCAGTACTTC.

The rearrangement joins TRBV11-2 to TRBJ2-7; 7 positions agree with TRBD2. The ends lost 11 bases at V and 9 bases at J; junction bases unmatched: 16. From germline, CDR1 is SGHAT and CDR2 FQNNGV. CDR3 length equals 13 residues. The CDR3 loop reads CASREGFGSWQYF. Here the CDR3 DNA reads TGTGCCTCGAGGGAGGGATTTGGCAGCTGGCAGTACTTC. The full variable domain, its missing parts supplied by reference TRBV11-2 and TRBJ2-7, is EAGVAQSPRYKIIEKRQSVAFWCNPISGHATLYWYQQILGQGPKLLIQFQNNGVVDDSQLPKDRFSAERLKGVDSTLKIQPAKLEDSAVYLCASREGFGSWQYFGPGTRLTVT.